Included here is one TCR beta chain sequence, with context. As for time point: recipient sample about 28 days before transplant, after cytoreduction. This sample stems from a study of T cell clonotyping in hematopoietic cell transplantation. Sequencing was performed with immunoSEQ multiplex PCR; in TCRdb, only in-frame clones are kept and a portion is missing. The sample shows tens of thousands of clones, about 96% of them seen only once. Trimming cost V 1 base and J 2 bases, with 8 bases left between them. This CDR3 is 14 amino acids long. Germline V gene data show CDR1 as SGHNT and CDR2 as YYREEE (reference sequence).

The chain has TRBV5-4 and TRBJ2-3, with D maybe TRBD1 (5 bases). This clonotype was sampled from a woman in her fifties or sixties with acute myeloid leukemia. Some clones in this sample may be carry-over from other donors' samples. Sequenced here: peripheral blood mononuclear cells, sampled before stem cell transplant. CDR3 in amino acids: CASSLTGFTDTQYF. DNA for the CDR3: TGTGCCAGCAGCTTGACAGGATTCACAGATACGCAGTATTTT. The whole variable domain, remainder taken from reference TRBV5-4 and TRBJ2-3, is ETGVTQSPTHLIKTRGQQVTLRCSSQSGHNTVSWYQQALGQGPQFIFQYYREEENGRGNFPPRFSGLQFPNYSSELNVNALELDDSALYLCASSLTGFTDTQYFGPGTRLTVL.